The 30 T cell receptor beta chains below come from one sample, sequenced in a study of control samples from healthy donors and cancer patients. Assay used: immunoSEQ multiplex PCR; TCRdb lists only in-frame clones, some missing. The profile shows around 50,000 clones, around nine tenths of them singletons. Input material: PBMCs. The receptors were gathered from a man in his forties or fifties with colorectal cancer.

V usage is TRBV4-1 and J usage is TRBJ1-5; TRBD1 aligns across 7 bases. V lost 1 base, J lost 6 bases, and 9 bases stayed unmatched. This CDR3 contains 16 residues. Germline CDR1 MGHRA, CDR2 YSYEKL. CDR3 nucleotides: TGCGCCAGCAGCCAAGTGGGACAGATCCCTCCTCAGCCCCAGCATTTT. This codes for CASSQVGQIPPQPQHF.

This clone was recorded only once. J is TRBJ2-5 and V is TRBV11-3; 9 positions match TRBD2. Germline V gene data show CDR1 as SGHNT and CDR2 as YENEEA. This CDR3 comprises 16 residues. V shed 8 bases and J 2 bases; nucleotides not matched to a gene: 12. The CDR3 region is CASALWGLAGQETQYF. CDR3 coding DNA: TGTGCCAGCGCACTTTGGGGTCTAGCGGGGCAAGAGACCCAGTACTTC. Combining the CDR3 with reference TRBV11-3 and TRBJ2-5 gives the whole variable domain EAGVVQSPRYKIIEKKQPVAFWCNPISGHNTLYWYLQNLGQGPELLIRYENEEAVDDSQLPKDRFSAERLKGVDSTLKIQPAELGDSAVYLCASALWGLAGQETQYFGPGTRLLVL.

The chain carries TRBV9 and TRBJ2-5; a possible D gene is TRBD2 (7 bases). Germline CDR1 and CDR2: SGDLS and YYNGEE. CDR3 length equals 14 residues. V gave up 0 bases and J gave up 7 bases, with 13 bases separating them. CDR3 sequence (DNA): TGTGCCAGCAGCGTAGCGAACAGGGAGGGGACCCAGTACTTC. Its protein is CASSVANREGTQYF.

J is TRBJ2-7 and V is TRBV4-3; D is ambiguous. V lost 0 bases and J lost 1, with 10 bases in between. CDR3 length: 15 residues. Germline CDR1 reads LGHNA; CDR2 reads YSLEER. CDR3 residues: CASSQDFSLSYEQYF. CDR3 sequence (DNA): TGCGCCAGCAGCCAAGATTTCAGCCTTTCCTACGAGCAGTACTTC.

CDR3 protein: CASSFFHRDSMNTEAFF. CDR3 nucleotide sequence: TGTGCCAGCAGCTTTTTTCACCGGGACAGCATGAACACTGAAGCTTTCTTT. The V gene is TRBV7-8, the J gene TRBJ1-1, with 7 bases that match TRBD1. The V gene end was trimmed by 3 bases and the J gene end by 0 bases; junction bases not matched to a gene: 10. CDR3 length: 17 residues. Germline V gene lookup returns CDR1 SGHVS and CDR2 FQNEAQ.

This rearrangement joins TRBV28 to TRBJ2-3, with unresolved D. Germline V gene sequence: CDR1 MDHEN, CDR2 SYDVKM. V was pared by 6 bases and J by 5 bases, with 9 bases between. There are 12 residues in the CDR3. DNA of the CDR3: TGTGCCAGCAGGAAGACGGGAGATACGCAGTATTTT. Translating gives CASRKTGDTQYF.

The V and J genes are TRBV28 and TRBJ1-2; D gene unclear. CDR1 and CDR2 from the germline V gene are MDHEN and SYDVKM. The length of the CDR3 is 13 residues. With 7 bases removed from V and 4 bases from J, the gap between germline ends came to 13 bases. CDR3 coding DNA: TGTGCCAGCACCTTGGACCCACTCTATGGCTACACCTTC. This sequence encodes CASTLDPLYGYTF.

This clone has a single count. The chain employs TRBV10-3 and TRBJ2-5; D could derive from TRBD1 or TRBD2 (7 bases each). Deletions cut 6 bases from V and 5 bases from J, with 19 bases between. The CDR3 has 15 amino acids. From germline, CDR1 is ENHRY and CDR2 SYGVKD. CDR3 nucleotide sequence: TGTGCCATCAGCAGACAGGGAGGGGTCGGGGAGACCCAGTACTTC. This gives the protein CAISRQGGVGETQYF.

The J gene is TRBJ1-1, the V gene TRBV19; D gene ambiguous. CDR1 and CDR2 (germline): LNHDA, SQIVND (reference sequence). CDR3 size: 16 residues. Trimming removed 5 bases from V and 1 base from J, with 17 bases in between. The CDR3 reads CASSERLTLGNTEAFF. CDR3 DNA sequence: TGTGCCAGTAGTGAACGTTTGACGTTGGGGAACACTGAAGCTTTCTTT.

This rearrangement joins TRBV12-5 to TRBJ1-2, with no clear D. This CDR3 contains 13 residues. Per the germline V gene, CDR1 is LGHNT and CDR2 is FRNRAP. The V and J ends lost 6 bases and 1 base respectively, with 9 bases between them. For the CDR3, the DNA is TGTGCTAGTGGATCGGTCCTTAACTATGGCTACACCTTC. This sequence encodes CASGSVLNYGYTF.

V and J are TRBV30 and TRBJ2-7; D may be TRBD1 (6 bases). The germline V gene has CDR1 GTSNPN and CDR2 SVGIG (reference sequence). The V end lost 2 bases, the J end lost 7 bases, and 21 bases lay between the germline ends. This CDR3 region has 15 residues. The CDR3 is CAWSSPRGRSREQYF. The CDR3 nucleotides are TGTGCCTGGAGTTCACCTAGGGGGAGAAGTCGGGAGCAGTACTTC.

J is TRBJ2-1 and V is TRBV28; D remains unclear. CDR1 and CDR2 from the germline V gene are MDHEN and SYDVKM. CDR3 length equals 11 residues. V was trimmed by 6 bases and J by 9 bases, leaving 9 bases between them. The CDR3 nucleotides read TGTGCCAGCAGCGCCCGGATTGAGCAGTTCTTC. This sequence encodes CASSARIEQFF. The whole variable domain, remainder taken from reference TRBV28 and TRBJ2-1, is DVKVTQSSRYLVKRTGEKVFLECVQDMDHENMFWYRQDPGLGLRLIYFSYDVKMKEKGDIPEGYSVSREKKERFSLILESASTNQTSMYLCASSARIEQFFGPGTRLTVL.

This clone was counted between two and nine times. This chain connects TRBV24-1 to TRBJ2-1; 9 nucleotides match TRBD2. Germline V CDR1 and CDR2: KGHDR, SFDVKD. The CDR3 is made up of 16 amino acids. The J segment lost 5 bases and the V segment lost 3 bases, leaving 7 bases of the junction unmatched. Here the CDR3 reads CATSDQIAGVHNEQFF. CDR3 nucleotide sequence: TGTGCCACCAGTGATCAGATAGCGGGAGTTCACAATGAGCAGTTCTTC.

This clone was seen just once. The V call is TRBV11-2, the J call TRBJ2-1; the D gene could be TRBD1 or TRBD2 (5 bases each). CDR1 SGHAT and CDR2 FQNNGV come from the germline V gene. V lost 7 bases and J lost 0, with 25 bases in between. The CDR3 sequence is 19 residues long. The CDR3, as DNA: TGTGCCAGCACCGCTTTAGAGGGCCTTACCGGGGCCTCCTACAATGAGCAGTTCTTC. This gives the protein CASTALEGLTGASYNEQFF.

The chain recombines TRBV5-6 with TRBJ1-1; unclear D gene. The CDR3 is made up of 13 amino acids. Deletions cut 7 bases from V and 3 bases from J, with 13 bases between. Germline CDR1 SGHDT, CDR2 YYEEEE. CDR3 residues: CASAVRRDTEAFF. DNA for the CDR3: TGTGCCAGCGCAGTAAGAAGGGACACTGAAGCTTTCTTT. Combining the CDR3 with reference TRBV5-6 and TRBJ1-1 gives the whole variable domain DAGVTQSPTHLIKTRGQQVTLRCSPKSGHDTVSWYQQALGQGPQFIFQYYEEEERQRGNFPDRFSGHQFPNYSSELNVNALLLGDSALYLCASAVRRDTEAFFGQGTRLTVV.

The chain is built from TRBV30 and TRBJ1-1; D call uncertain. The V end was cut by 1 base, the J end by 0 bases, with 6 bases between. The CDR3 sequence is 13 residues long. Germline V CDR1 and CDR2: GTSNPN, SVGIG (reference sequence). The CDR3 region is CAWSAVLNTEAFF. The CDR3 nucleotides read TGTGCCTGGAGTGCTGTCTTGAACACTGAAGCTTTCTTT. The entire variable domain, with the rest obtained from reference TRBV30 and TRBJ1-1, is as follows: SQTIHQWPATLVQPVGSPLSLECTVEGTSNPNLYWYRQAAGRGLQLLFYSVGIGQISSEVPQNLSASRPQDRQFILSSKKLLLSDSGFYLCAWSAVLNTEAFFGQGTRLTVV.

This CDR3 is CASSRTSSSYEQYF. The CDR3 DNA follows: TGCGCCAGCAGCCGTACTAGCAGCTCCTACGAGCAGTACTTC. The genes are TRBV5-1 and TRBJ2-7; perhaps TRBD2 as D (6 bases). Trimming took off 4 bases at V and 0 bases at J, with 11 bases between the two ends. CDR1 SGHRS and CDR2 YFSETQ come from the germline V gene. The CDR3 totals 14 residues.

This clone was picked up one time. This chain joins TRBV5-1 and TRBJ2-5, with D perhaps matching TRBD1 (5 bases). Trimming left V 4 bases short and J 2 bases short, with 12 bases between. The CDR3 has 14 residues. Per the germline V gene, CDR1 is SGHRS and CDR2 is YFSETQ. The CDR3 region is CASSGGRTQETQYF. CDR3 nucleotides: TGCGCCAGCAGCGGCGGACGGACACAAGAGACCCAGTACTTC.

The chain links TRBV15 to TRBJ2-5; D unclear. The CDR3 extends over 15 amino acids. V was cut by 0 bases and J by 9 bases, with 17 bases left in between. Germline V lookup: CDR1 LNHNV, CDR2 YYDKDF (reference sequence). In nucleotides, the CDR3 is TGTGCCACCAGCAGAGATCGGAGTCGATCCCAGGCCCAGTACTTC. This codes for CATSRDRSRSQAQYF.

The chain has TRBV3-1 (or the pseudogene TRBV3-2) and TRBJ2-6, with D possibly TRBD1 on 6 matching bases. The CDR3 has 18 amino acids. V lost 2 bases to trimming and J lost 0 bases, with 14 bases between them. Looked up from germline, CDR1 is LGHDT and CDR2 is YNNKEL (reference sequence). CDR3 amino acids: CASSQTGKGVSGANVLTF. The CDR3 nucleotides read TGTGCCAGCAGCCAAACAGGGAAAGGGGTCTCTGGGGCCAACGTCCTGACTTTC.

The genes are TRBV27 and TRBJ2-1; D gene unclear. The V end lost 6 bases, the J end lost 5 bases, and 8 bases lay between the germline ends. Germline lookup yields CDR1 MNHEY and CDR2 SMNVEV (reference sequence). This CDR3 spans 12 amino acids. The CDR3 nucleotides read TGTGCCAGCAGCTCTAAAGACAATGAGCAGTTCTTC. Translating it yields CASSSKDNEQFF.

J is TRBJ2-7 and V is TRBV5-1, with 7 bases aligning to TRBD1. There are 15 residues in the CDR3. Germline-derived CDR1 and CDR2 are SGHRS and YFSETQ. Trimming removed 5 bases from V and 0 bases from J; junction bases left unmatched: 8. CDR3 region: CASRPTGSSSYEQYF. The CDR3 coding sequence is TGCGCCAGCAGACCGACAGGGTCTTCCTCCTACGAGCAGTACTTC.

The chain recombines TRBV4-1 with TRBJ1-3; D is possibly TRBD1 (5 bases). Germline CDR1 MGHRA, CDR2 YSYEKL. V lost 2 bases to trimming and J lost 0 bases, with 11 bases between them. The CDR3 contains 16 residues. The CDR3 spells CASSQPGRSSGNTIYF. CDR3 coding DNA: TGCGCCAGCAGCCAACCGGGACGCAGCTCTGGAAACACCATATATTTT.

This rearrangement joins TRBV14 to TRBJ1-1; D uncertain. The CDR3 runs to 14 residues. The V and J ends lost 4 bases and 1 base respectively, with 10 bases between them. Per the germline V gene, CDR1 is SGHDN and CDR2 is FVKESK. The CDR3 DNA follows: TGTGCCAGCAGCCCTCGATCGGGGAACACTGAAGCTTTCTTT. It encodes CASSPRSGNTEAFF. The full variable domain, rest sourced from reference TRBV14 and TRBJ1-1, is EAGVTQFPSHSVIEKGQTVTLRCDPISGHDNLYWYRRVMGKEIKFLLHFVKESKQDESGMPNNRFLAERTGGTYSTLKVQPAELEDSGVYFCASSPRSGNTEAFFGQGTRLTVV.

This chain connects TRBV21-1 to TRBJ1-6. TRBV21-1 is shown as a pseudogene. The length of the CDR3 is 19 residues. CDR3 bases: TGTGCCAGCAGCAAAGAGGGCAGGGAGTCGAGCTCCTATAATTCACCCCTCCACTTT. It codes for CASSKEGRESSSYNSPLHF.

The genes are TRBV6-5 and TRBJ2-3, with D possibly TRBD2 on 5 matching bases. The CDR3 is 15 amino acids. The V end was cut by 0 bases, the J end by 4 bases, with 11 bases between. Germline V gene sequence: CDR1 MNHEY, CDR2 SVGAGI. CDR3 sequence (DNA): TGTGCCAGCAGTTACTCCTGGACTGGAGCAGATACGCAGTATTTT. It specifies CASSYSWTGADTQYF.

J is TRBJ1-1 and V is TRBV19; 7 bases fit TRBD1. This CDR3 has 17 amino acids. Germline CDR1 reads LNHDA; CDR2 reads SQIVND (reference sequence). After removal of 5 bases from V and 5 bases from J, the junction contained 17 bases not matched to a gene. The CDR3 loop is CASSVGTALLLGTEAFF. The DNA of the CDR3 is TGTGCCAGTAGTGTCGGGACAGCCTTATTGTTGGGGACTGAAGCTTTCTTT.

CDR3 region: CASSYRGRVEKLFF. The CDR3 DNA reads as TGTGCCAGCAGCTACAGAGGGAGGGTTGAAAAACTGTTTTTT. The chain carries TRBV5-5 and TRBJ1-4; D not certain. Trimming pared 3 bases from V and 7 bases from J, leaving 13 bases between. This CDR3 comprises 14 residues. Germline V lookup: CDR1 SGHKS, CDR2 YYEKEE (reference sequence).

The chain recombines TRBV5-8 with TRBJ2-2; possible D gene TRBD1, 5 bases. V dropped 4 bases and J dropped 7 bases, with 17 bases sitting between them. Germline assignment: CDR1 SGHTS and CDR2 YDEGEE. The CDR3 runs 15 residues. This CDR3 reads CASSSQTVLGGELFF. The CDR3 DNA reads TGTGCCAGCAGCAGCCAGACAGTTCTGGGCGGGGAGCTGTTTTTT.

In DNA form, the CDR3 reads TGTGCCAGCAGCCAATCTGGGGCCCGGGGAGCGTACTTC. This codes for CASSQSGARGAYF. This chain connects TRBV14 to TRBJ2-4, with D perhaps being TRBD1 or TRBD2 (5 bases each). Trimming took 2 bases from V and 15 from J, leaving 17 bases between them. CDR1 SGHDN and CDR2 FVKESK come from the germline V gene. The CDR3 is 13 residues long.